This T cell receptor beta chain came from a study of response to subunit inactivated influenza vaccine. General study points: Each seasonal influenza vaccination recruits few new T cells, the authors suggested.

TCRdb reanalysed the RT-PCR reads using MiXCR and keeps one entry per CDR3 protein. The profile shows 430,000 or so distinct CDR3 sequences, approximately 11% of them singletons. The table lists this clonotype with a few counts. Its antigen is currently unknown. V was shortened by 2 bases and J by 5 bases, with 12 bases between the two germline ends. The germline V gene encodes CDR1 MNHNS and CDR2 SASEGT. This CDR3 is 14 amino acids long. V is TRBV6-1 and J is TRBJ1-1; D ambiguous. This TCR was sampled from a man between 50 and 59 years old who received an inactivated influenza vaccine. Sequences were derived from PBMCs from blood, sampled more than 35 days after vaccination. This chain's CDR3 is CASSESAGVTEAFF. In nucleotides, the CDR3 is TGTGCCAGCAGTGAATCCGCTGGAGTGACTGAAGCTTTCTTT.